This T cell receptor beta chain was recorded in a study of blood T cell repertoires in COVID-19. Study at large: Samples came from the United States, Italy and Spain, spanning acute and convalescent COVID-19. Sources were T cells, B-cell-depleted T cells, or PBMCs; the material itself was cDNA or gDNA.

Authors' methods: Reference gene primer amplification yielded estimated nucleated cell counts. Generated by immunoSEQ multiplex PCR, the TCRdb table keeps only in-frame clones and is missing some. The DNA was the basis for D and trimming; V, J and clone size are from that table. Of roughly 130,000 clones in the sample, 65% to 85% were seen once. CDR1 and CDR2 from the germline V gene are MDHEN and SYDVKM. With V trimmed by 8 bases and J by 3 bases, 10 bases remained unmatched. There are 15 residues in the CDR3. The source of this sequence is a man aged 65 to 85 with acute or convalescent COVID-19. The chain has TRBV28 and TRBJ2-7; 10 bases map to TRBD1. Sequenced material: peripheral blood. CDR3 sequence (DNA): TGTGCCAGCGCTTCTTCCGGGACAGGGGACTACGAGCAGTACTTC. Residues: CASASSGTGDYEQYF.